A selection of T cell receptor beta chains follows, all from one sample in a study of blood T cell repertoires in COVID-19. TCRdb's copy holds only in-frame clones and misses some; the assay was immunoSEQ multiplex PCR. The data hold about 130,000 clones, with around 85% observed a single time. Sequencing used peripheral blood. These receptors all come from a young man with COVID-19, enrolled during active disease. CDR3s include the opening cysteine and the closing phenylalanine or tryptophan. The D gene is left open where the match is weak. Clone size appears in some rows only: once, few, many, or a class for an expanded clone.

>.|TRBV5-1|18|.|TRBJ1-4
TGCGCCAGCAGCCCGGGTACCGCGGGGACGACAACTAATGAAAAACTGTTTTTT
CASSPGTAGTTTNEKLFF
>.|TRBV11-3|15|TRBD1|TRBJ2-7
TGTGCCAGCAGCCGAACAGGGGGAATGGCCTACGAGCAGTACTTC
CASSRTGGMAYEQYF
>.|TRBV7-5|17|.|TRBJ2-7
TGTGTCAGAAGCCCAGACCATCAGGGGGATGAATCCTACGAGCAGTACTTC
CVRSPDHQGDESYEQYF
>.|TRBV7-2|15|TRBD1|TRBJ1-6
TGTGCCAGCAGCGCGAGGGGACAGGGGAATTCACCCCTCCACTTT
CASSARGQGNSPLHF
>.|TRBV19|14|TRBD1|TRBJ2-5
TGTGCCAGTAGTAAAAACAGGGGGGCAGAGACCCAGTACTTC
CASSKNRGAETQYF
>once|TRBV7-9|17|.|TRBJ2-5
TGTGCCAGCAGCTTAGGTAGTGTGACAGGAGACCAAGAGACCCAGTACTTC
CASSLGSVTGDQETQYF
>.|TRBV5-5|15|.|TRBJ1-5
TGTGCCAGCAGGCAGGGGATGGATAGCAATCAGCCCCAGCATTTT
CASRQGMDSNQPQHF
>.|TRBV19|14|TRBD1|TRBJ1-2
TGTGCCAGTAGCCCAGGACAGGGACCTTATGGCTACACCTTC
CASSPGQGPYGYTF
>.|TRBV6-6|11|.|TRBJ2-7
TGTGCCAGCAGCCAAAACTACGAGCAGTACTTC
CASSQNYEQYF
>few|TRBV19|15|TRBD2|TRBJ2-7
TGTGCCAGTAGTATATCACTAGCGGTCTCCTACGAGCAGTACTTC
CASSISLAVSYEQYF
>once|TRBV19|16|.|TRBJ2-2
TGTGCCAGTAGTATTCTGGGGGCGGCGAACACCGGGGAGCTGTTTTTT
CASSILGAANTGELFF
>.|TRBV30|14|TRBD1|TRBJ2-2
TGTGCCTGGAGTAAGGGACAGGGCACCGGGGAGCTGTTTTTT
CAWSKGQGTGELFF
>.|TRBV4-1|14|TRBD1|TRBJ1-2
TGCGCCAGCAGCCCCGGACAGGGGGGCTATGGCTACACCTTC
CASSPGQGGYGYTF
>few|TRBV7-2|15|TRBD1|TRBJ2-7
TGTGCCAGCAGCGTAAACAGGGGTGGGCCCTACGAGCAGTACTTC
CASSVNRGGPYEQYF
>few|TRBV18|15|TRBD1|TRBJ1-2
TGTGCCAGCTCACTTGAAATGGGACAGCAGGCTGGCTACACCTTC
CASSLEMGQQAGYTF
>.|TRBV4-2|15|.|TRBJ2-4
TGTGCCAGCAGCCAAGAGGCCCTAGCTGGAAACATTCAGTACTTC
CASSQEALAGNIQYF
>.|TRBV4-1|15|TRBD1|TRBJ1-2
TGCGCCAGCAGCCAAGTTCGGACAGGGGAGTATGGCTACACCTTC
CASSQVRTGEYGYTF
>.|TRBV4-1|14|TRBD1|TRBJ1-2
TGCGCCAGCAGCCAGAACAGGGGGCCTTATGGCTACACCTTC
CASSQNRGPYGYTF
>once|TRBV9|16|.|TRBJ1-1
TGTGCCAGCAGCTCCTCGAGGGTGGCAGGGAACACTGAAGCTTTCTTT
CASSSSRVAGNTEAFF
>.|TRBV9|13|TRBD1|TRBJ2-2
TGTGCCAGCAGCGTAGAAGGGGGCCGGGAGCTGTTTTTT
CASSVEGGRELFF
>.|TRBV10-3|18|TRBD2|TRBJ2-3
TGTGCCATCAGTGGCGGACTAGCGGGAGGGCAAGGGACAGATACGCAGTATTTT
CAISGGLAGGQGTDTQYF
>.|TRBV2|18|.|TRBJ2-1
TGTGCCAGCAGTACGACAGTGTTAACTGGTAGCTCCTACAATGAGCAGTTCTTC
CASSTTVLTGSSYNEQFF
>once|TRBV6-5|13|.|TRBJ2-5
TGTGCCAGCAGTTACGGGGCAGGAGAGACCCAGTACTTC
CASSYGAGETQYF
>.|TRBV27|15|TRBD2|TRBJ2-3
TGTGCCAGCAGTTTGGGACTATCTAGCACAGATACGCAGTATTTT
CASSLGLSSTDTQYF
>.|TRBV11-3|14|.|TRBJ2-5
TGTGCCAGCAGCTTAGGTCTCTCGCAAGAGACCCAGTACTTC
CASSLGLSQETQYF
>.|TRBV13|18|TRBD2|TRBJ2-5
TGTGCCAGCAGCTCAACGGCGGGACTAGCGGGAGGGAGGGAGACCCAGTACTTC
CASSSTAGLAGGRETQYF
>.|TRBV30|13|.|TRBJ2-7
TGTGCCTGGAGTGACACAGGCCTCTACGAGCAGTACTTC
CAWSDTGLYEQYF
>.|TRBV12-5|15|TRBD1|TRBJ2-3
TGTGCTAGTGGTGGGACAGGGGGTAACACAGATACGCAGTATTTT
CASGGTGGNTDTQYF
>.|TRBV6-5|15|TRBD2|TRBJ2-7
TGTGCCAGCAGTTACGAGTCTAGCGGAAGATACGAGCAGTACTTC
CASSYESSGRYEQYF
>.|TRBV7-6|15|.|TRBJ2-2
TGTGCCAGCGGCTTACAGGGGAGGGACACCGGGGAGCTGTTTTTT
CASGLQGRDTGELFF
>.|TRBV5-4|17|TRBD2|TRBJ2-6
TGTGCCAGCAGCCTTCTAGCGGGAGGCTCCGGGGCCAACGTCCTGACTTTC
CASSLLAGGSGANVLTF
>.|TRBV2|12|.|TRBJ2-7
TGTGCCAGCAGTGGAGACAGCTACGAGCAGTACTTC
CASSGDSYEQYF
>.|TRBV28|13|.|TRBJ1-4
TGTGCCAGCAGTTTGAGGTATAATGAAAAACTGTTTTTT
CASSLRYNEKLFF
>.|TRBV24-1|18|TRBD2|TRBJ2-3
TGTGCCACCAGTGACACACTTACGAAGCGGGGGGCCGGGGATACGCAGTATTTT
CATSDTLTKRGAGDTQYF
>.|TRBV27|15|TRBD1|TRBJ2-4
TGTGCCAGCAGTCGGACAGGGTATGACAAAAACATTCAGTACTTC
CASSRTGYDKNIQYF
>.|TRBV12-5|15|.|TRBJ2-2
TGTGCTAGTGGTCCAGGGGGGCCTAGGACCGGGGAGCTGTTTTTT
CASGPGGPRTGELFF
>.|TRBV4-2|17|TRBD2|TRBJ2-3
TGTGCCAGCAGCCCGGGACTAGCGGGGGGGCGGACAGATACGCAGTATTTT
CASSPGLAGGRTDTQYF
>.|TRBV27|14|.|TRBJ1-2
TGTGCCAGCAGTTTAAGGGCAGGGGTCTATGGCTACACCTTC
CASSLRAGVYGYTF
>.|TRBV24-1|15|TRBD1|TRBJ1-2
TGTGCCACCAGTGACGGACAGGGGGCAGGCTATGGCTACACCTTC
CATSDGQGAGYGYTF
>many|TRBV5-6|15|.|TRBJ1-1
TGTGCCAGCAGCCCTCTAGGTTCTCGGAACACTGAAGCTTTCTTT
CASSPLGSRNTEAFF
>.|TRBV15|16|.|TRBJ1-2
TGTGCCACCAGCAGAGAGCCAGGGGAGAGATTCTATGGCTACACCTTC
CATSREPGERFYGYTF
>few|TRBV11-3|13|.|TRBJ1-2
TGTGCCAGCAGCTTCCAGGGAACGATCGGCTACACCTTC
CASSFQGTIGYTF
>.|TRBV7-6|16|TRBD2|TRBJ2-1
TGTGCCAGCAGCTCCGGGGCCCTAGCGGTATACAATGAGCAGTTCTTC
CASSSGALAVYNEQFF
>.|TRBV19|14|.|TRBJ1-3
TGTGCCAGTCGACAGATGAGCTCTGGAAACACCATATATTTT
CASRQMSSGNTIYF